This T cell receptor beta chain comes out of a study of cytomegalovirus exposure and HLA in healthy donors. Overall study findings and caveats: Reports indicate that TCR beta sequences accurately predicted the HLA-A and HLA-B alleles of most subjects. As immune exposure information, only CMV serostatus was available.

The PCR was carried out with 60 Vbeta primers and 13 Jbeta primers. This table comes from immunoSEQ multiplex PCR, and its TCRdb copy is limited to in-frame clones, with some not included. The sample holds about 250,000 clones, roughly 73% seen once. From germline, CDR1 is SQVTM and CDR2 ANQGSEA. The CDR3 contains 17 residues. The junction had 12 bases not matched to a gene; V was cut back by 3 bases and J by 4 bases. Regarding this clone: Its cognate antigen is unknown.

The V gene is TRBV29-1, the J gene TRBJ1-1, with 12 positions matching TRBD1. The TCR was taken from a boy between 10 and 17 years old in good health and CMV-seronegative. Sequenced sample: PBMCs. CDR3 sequence: CSVEDGGTGGWSTEAFF. The DNA for the CDR3 is TGCAGCGTTGAGGACGGTGGGACAGGGGGCTGGAGCACTGAAGCTTTCTTT.